This T cell receptor beta chain comes out of a study of cytomegalovirus exposure and HLA in healthy donors. Overall study findings and caveats: Presence/absence comparisons presumed near-even sequencing depth among donors. Previous analysis showed most TCR beta V segments were productive about 90% or about 30% of the time. Sequences of the TCR beta chain were said to predict the HLA-A and HLA-B alleles of most subjects accurately.

A multiplex PCR was run with 60 Vbeta primers and 13 Jbeta primers. Sequenced by immunoSEQ multiplex PCR; TCRdb stores in-frame clones only, minus some. The table records more than 140,000 clones, roughly 76% of them present only once. Per the germline V gene, CDR1 is SNHLY and CDR2 is FYNNEI. V shed 2 bases and J shed 8 bases, with 16 bases lying between them. The CDR3 consists of 15 residues. This clone was recorded once. Its antigen is undetermined. Each donor was nominally healthy when sampled (though unrecorded immune exposures were likely). The TCR was taken from a female donor in good health and CMV-seronegative. The specimen was PBMCs. The chain is built from TRBV2 and TRBJ2-1; D may be TRBD1 (6 bases). CDR3 sequence reads: CASSEMAGAFDEQFF. CDR3 coding DNA: TGTGCCAGCAGTGAAATGGCAGGGGCTTTCGATGAGCAGTTCTTC.